This T cell receptor beta chain was observed in a study of T cell responses to AZD1222 COVID-19 vaccine. Findings and caveats of the study: Across the whole spike, CD4 TCRs peaked at regions 160-218 and 743-854. Receipt of two AZD1222 doses was followed by a rise in Spike-specific TCR breadth and depth.

Concerning this clone: Its antigen is currently unknown.

The repertoire was sequenced with immunoSEQ multiplex PCR; TCRdb's copy has only in-frame clones and lacks some. The table has roughly 50,000 clones, around 86% seen once. CDR3 length: 14 amino acids. With 6 bases clipped from V and 6 bases from J, the junction kept 9 bases outside the gene matches. Per the germline V gene, CDR1 is SQVTM and CDR2 is ANQGSEA. Material: peripheral blood, obtained 28 days after the second AZD1222 dose. The sequence derives from an adult who received the AZD1222 COVID-19 vaccine. The V call is TRBV29-1, the J call TRBJ1-5; the match to TRBD1 covers 9 bases. CDR3 DNA sequence: TGCAGCGTGGCCGGACAGGGGAGAGGTCAGCCCCAGCATTTT. This gives the protein CSVAGQGRGQPQHF. Using reference TRBV29-1 and TRBJ1-5 for the parts outside the CDR3, the full variable domain is SAVISQKPSRDICQRGTSLTIQCQVDSQVTMMFWYRQQPGQSLTLIATANQGSEATYESGFVIDKFPISRPNLTFSTLTVSNMSPEDSSIYLCSVAGQGRGQPQHFGDGTRLSIL.